The 5 T cell receptor beta chains reported below all come from one sample, sequenced in a study of control samples from healthy donors and cancer patients. Assay used: immunoSEQ multiplex PCR; TCRdb lists only in-frame clones, some missing. The sample contains 150,000 to 200,000 clones, roughly 94% of which appear only once. The specimen sequenced was blood. The source of these receptors is a woman younger than 30 in good health.

V and J are TRBV7-2 and TRBJ2-7; 11 bases are a match to TRBD2. Per germline, CDR1 SGHTA and CDR2 FQGNSA. J lost 6 bases, V lost 4 bases, and 8 bases had no gene match. The CDR3 consists of 15 residues. CDR3 residues: CASSWESSGRPEQYF. CDR3 in DNA: TGTGCCAGCAGCTGGGAGTCTAGCGGGAGGCCCGAGCAGTACTTC.

CDR3 coding DNA: TGTGCCAGCAGCCCCGACAGGGTCGGCTACGAGCAGTACTTC. This codes for CASSPDRVGYEQYF. The V gene is TRBV3-1 (or the pseudogene TRBV3-2), the J gene TRBJ2-7; 7 bases agree with TRBD1. CDR3 length: 14 amino acids. Germline CDR1 and CDR2: LGHDT and YNNKEL (reference sequence). V shed 4 bases, J shed 3 bases, and the junction held 6 bases outside the gene matches.

This clone was detected only a few times. The CDR3 here is CASSFEGTHYEQYF. The CDR3 region has the DNA TGTGCCAGCAGCTTTGAGGGGACCCACTACGAGCAGTACTTC. The genes are TRBV7-9 and TRBJ2-7; D may correspond to TRBD1 or TRBD2 (5 bases each). The germline V gene has CDR1 SEHNR and CDR2 FQNEAQ (reference sequence). This CDR3 region has 14 residues. Trimming stripped 3 bases from V and 3 bases from J, with 12 bases between.

The chain links TRBV12-3 or TRBV12-4 to TRBJ1-4; no reliable D call. V lost 6 bases to trimming and J lost 8 bases, with 10 bases between them. The CDR3 loop spans 12 amino acids. This CDR3 is CASRGDQEKLFF. CDR3 coding DNA: TGTGCCAGCAGGGGTGATCAGGAAAAACTGTTTTTT.

This clone was observed a single time. The chain is built from TRBV2 and TRBJ1-2; 9 bases agree with TRBD1. The CDR3 spans 14 residues. The J segment lost 4 bases and the V segment lost 5 bases, leaving 5 bases of the junction unmatched. Per germline, CDR1 SNHLY and CDR2 FYNNEI. This chain's CDR3 is CASSKGQGLYGYTF. The CDR3 DNA is TGTGCCAGCAGTAAGGGACAGGGTCTCTATGGCTACACCTTC.